Listed here are 23 T cell receptor beta chains from one sample, sequenced in a study of CD8 T cells in ankylosing spondylitis. TCRdb called the 5' RACE reads again in MiXCR, with one record for every CDR3 protein. The sample yields 200,000 to 250,000 distinct CDR3 sequences, more than 25% seen once. The sequenced sample was blood, either unsorted or a sorted T cell fraction (not recorded which). These TCRs come from a male donor with ankylosing spondylitis or in good health (not recorded which).

This clonotype was seen a few times. This chain links TRBV7-8 with TRBJ2-7; the D is unclear. V shed 5 bases and J shed 6 bases, with 17 bases lying between them. There are 14 residues in the CDR3. Germline assignment: CDR1 SGHVS and CDR2 FQNEAQ. CDR3 coding DNA: TGTGCCAGCAGCCTTACGACCCGAACGGGCGAGCAGTACTTC. Residues: CASSLTTRTGEQYF.

A single count supports this clonotype. V usage is TRBV7-9 and J usage is TRBJ1-2; 9 positions agree with TRBD1. V was pared by 4 bases and J by 7 bases, with 13 bases of the junction left unmatched. Germline V lookup: CDR1 SEHNR, CDR2 FQNEAQ (reference sequence). This CDR3 has 16 amino acids. The CDR3 here is CASSSSYRGREAGYTF. CDR3 nucleotides: TGTGCCAGCAGCTCGAGCTACAGGGGGCGCGAGGCTGGCTACACCTTC.

This clonotype was recorded once. CDR3 sequence reads: CASSLAAPLEQYF. The CDR3 nucleotides are TGTGCCAGCAGCTTGGCCGCACCCCTCGAGCAGTACTTC. V gene TRBV5-5 combines with J gene TRBJ2-7; D call uncertain. The germline V gene encodes CDR1 SGHKS and CDR2 YYEKEE (reference sequence). The V end lost 0 bases, the J end lost 6 bases, and 10 bases lay between the germline ends. The CDR3 length is 13 residues.

J is TRBJ1-2 and V is TRBV7-9, with D possibly being TRBD1 (5 bases). Trimming pared 5 bases from V and 4 bases from J, leaving 8 bases between. CDR1 and CDR2 (germline): SEHNR, FQNEAQ (reference sequence). The CDR3 totals 12 residues. Here the CDR3 reads CASSAGSYGYTF. DNA for the CDR3: TGTGCCAGCAGCGCAGGGAGCTATGGCTACACCTTC.

In regard to this clonotype: An end of the junction differs from the germline gene, which may be a read error. This chain links TRBV7-8 with TRBJ2-1; TRBD2 aligns across 8 bases. In germline, CDR1 is SGHVS, CDR2 FQNEAQ. This CDR3 comprises 15 residues. CDR3 loop: CANSLLAGSGGEQFF. CDR3 coding DNA: TGTGCCAACAGCCTATTAGCGGGATCGGGGGGTGAGCAGTTCTTC.

The chain couples TRBV20-1 to TRBJ2-5; 7 positions match TRBD1. J gave up 5 bases and V 2 bases, and 8 bases lay outside the gene matches. The CDR3 covers 14 residues. The germline CDR1 and CDR2 sequences are DFQATT and SNEGSKA (reference sequence). The CDR3 DNA reads as TGCAGTGCTAGAAGGCAGGGGGAAGTGGAGACCCAGTACTTC. Translating it yields CSARRQGEVETQYF.

The V call is TRBV6-4, the J call TRBJ2-3; TRBD2 agrees at 7 bases. The V and J ends lost 3 bases and 0 bases, in that order; junction bases with no gene match: 3. The length of the CDR3 is 15 residues. Per the germline V gene, CDR1 is MRHNA and CDR2 is SNTAGT. Here the CDR3 reads CASSEASGSTDTQYF. Written as DNA, the CDR3 is TGTGCCAGCAGTGAGGCTAGCGGAAGCACAGATACGCAGTATTTT.

A few counts support this clonotype. The V gene is TRBV12-3 or TRBV12-4, the J gene TRBJ2-7; D not certain. This CDR3 is built from 12 residues. Trimming stripped 6 bases from V and 4 bases from J, with 10 bases between. CDR3 coding DNA: TGTGCCAGCAGCAAAGGGTGGTACGAGCAGTACTTC. It codes for CASSKGWYEQYF.

CDR3 nucleotide sequence: TGTGCCAGCAGTTTTGCTGAGAACACTGAAGCTTTCTTT. Its protein is CASSFAENTEAFF. The chain carries TRBV12-3 or TRBV12-4 and TRBJ1-1; D gene uncertain. The germline V and J ends were trimmed by 3 bases and 1 base, with 6 bases remaining between them. This CDR3 has 13 residues.

V is TRBV20-1 and J is TRBJ1-5; 9 nucleotides align to TRBD1. V lost 5 bases, J lost 3 bases, and 11 bases stayed unmatched. The CDR3 has 16 residues. Germline V gene lookup returns CDR1 DFQATT and CDR2 SNEGSKA (reference sequence). Here the CDR3 DNA reads TGCAGTGCTCCGGCTATCGGGACAGGGTACAATCAGCCCCAGCATTTT. Translated, it gives CSAPAIGTGYNQPQHF.

This chain links TRBV12-3 or TRBV12-4 with TRBJ2-3; possible D gene TRBD1, 5 bases. This CDR3 has 12 amino acids. Trimming cost V 5 bases and J 6 bases, with 9 bases left between them. The CDR3 nucleotides read TGTGCCAGCAGTGTCAGGGCGGATACGCAGTATTTT. This codes for CASSVRADTQYF.

The genes are TRBV12-3 or TRBV12-4 and TRBJ2-7; D is possibly TRBD2 (6 bases). The germline V and J ends were trimmed by 5 bases and 0 bases, with 14 bases remaining between them. The CDR3 consists of 15 residues. The CDR3 DNA reads TGTGCCAGCAGTGACCGGGTAGCGGACTCCTACGAGCAGTACTTC. This sequence encodes CASSDRVADSYEQYF.

This chain uses TRBV11-1 with TRBJ2-1; the match to TRBD1 covers 7 bases. Germline V gives CDR1 SGHAT, CDR2 FQDESV (reference sequence). This CDR3 spans 18 amino acids. Germline trimming cut 5 bases from V and 1 base from J; bases unmatched to any gene: 14. The CDR3 here is CASSIDQRQGSSYNEQFF. The CDR3 DNA is TGTGCCAGCAGCATTGACCAGAGACAGGGTTCTTCCTACAATGAGCAGTTCTTC.

This clonotype was counted between two and nine times. V is TRBV5-1 and J is TRBJ1-1; no firm D call. Trimming removed 0 bases at V and 1 base at J, with 7 bases between. The CDR3 has 14 residues. The germline V gene has CDR1 SGHRS and CDR2 YFSETQ. The chain's CDR3 is CASSLGVSNTEAFF. As DNA, the CDR3 is TGCGCCAGCAGCTTGGGTGTTTCGAACACTGAAGCTTTCTTT.

This clonotype was seen a few times. V usage is TRBV6-4 and J usage is TRBJ1-5, with D unclear. The V end was cut by 6 bases, the J end by 7 bases, with 13 bases between. CDR1 and CDR2 (germline): MRHNA, SNTAGT. CDR3 size: 13 residues. The CDR3 coding sequence is TGTGCCAGCAGCCCCCAGCCAGACCAGCCCCAGCATTTT. Translating gives CASSPQPDQPQHF.

The chain recombines TRBV10-3 with TRBJ1-4; D is unclear. The germline V gene has CDR1 ENHRY and CDR2 SYGVKD. V was cut by 4 bases and J by 7 bases, with 16 bases left in between. The CDR3 contains 15 residues. The CDR3: CAISAGSGEGEKLFF. In DNA, the CDR3 is TGTGCCATCAGTGCCGGGTCGGGTGAGGGTGAAAAACTGTTTTTT.

This clonotype showed up just a few times. The chain uses TRBV5-5 and TRBJ1-1, with D unresolved. Germline loops: CDR1 SGHKS, CDR2 YYEKEE (reference sequence). V was trimmed by 0 bases and J by 2 bases, leaving 11 bases between them. The CDR3 is made up of 15 amino acids. In DNA form, the CDR3 reads TGTGCCAGCAGCTTGGTCATCGCAGGCAACACTGAAGCTTTCTTT. Residues: CASSLVIAGNTEAFF.

V gene TRBV10-3 combines with J gene TRBJ2-7; D unresolved. Trimming removed 8 bases from V and 2 bases from J, with 10 bases in between. The germline gives CDR1 ENHRY, CDR2 SYGVKD. The CDR3 extends over 12 amino acids. The CDR3 DNA follows: TGTGCCATCGGGAAGGTTACCTACGAGCAGTACTTC. Its translation: CAIGKVTYEQYF.

The chain recombines TRBV20-1 with TRBJ2-1, with TRBD2 matching over 7 bases. In germline, CDR1 is DFQATT, CDR2 SNEGSKA (reference sequence). This CDR3 is built from 16 residues. V was clipped by 0 bases and J by 8 bases; unmatched bases: 13. The CDR3 here is CSARDRGGSGIDEQFF. The CDR3 DNA sequence: TGCAGTGCTAGAGATCGTGGGGGGAGCGGGATCGATGAGCAGTTCTTC.

The chain has TRBV6-5 and TRBJ2-7, with no clear D. The CDR3 is 11 amino acids. CDR1 and CDR2 (germline): MNHEY, SVGAGI. Trimming pared 8 bases from V and 6 bases from J, leaving 11 bases between. CDR3 sequence (DNA): TGTGCCAGCCGGATCGGTAGCGAGCAGTACTTC. It specifies CASRIGSEQYF.

This chain connects TRBV10-3 to TRBJ1-1; weak D call: TRBD1 (5 bases). The CDR3 covers 13 residues. Germline V lookup: CDR1 ENHRY, CDR2 SYGVKD. Between the trimmed V and J ends, which lost 6 bases and 7 bases, there was a span of 15 bases. The CDR3 nucleotides read TGTGCCATCAGGAGGGACCGAGAGATTGAAGCTTTCTTT. This sequence encodes CAIRRDREIEAFF.

This clonotype has a handful of counts. The gene calls are TRBV7-2 and TRBJ2-2; 10 bases are a match to TRBD1. This CDR3 is 16 amino acids long. Germline CDR1 and CDR2: SGHTA and FQGNSA. Trimming cost V 6 bases and J 6 bases; bases outside gene matches: 10. The CDR3 sequence is CASSRWGQGLAGELFF. The DNA of the CDR3 is TGTGCCAGCAGTCGCTGGGGACAGGGGTTGGCCGGGGAGCTGTTTTTT.

This clonotype was counted at least ten times. V usage is TRBV20-1 and J usage is TRBJ2-7; 8 nucleotides agree with TRBD2. This CDR3 region has 16 residues. The V gene end was trimmed by 4 bases and the J gene end by 3 bases; junction bases not matched to a gene: 14. Germline V gene sequence: CDR1 DFQATT, CDR2 SNEGSKA (reference sequence). In nucleotides, the CDR3 is TGCAGTGCTACCGCGGGGGGCGTGTTCAGCTTCTACGAGCAGTACTTC. This codes for CSATAGGVFSFYEQYF.